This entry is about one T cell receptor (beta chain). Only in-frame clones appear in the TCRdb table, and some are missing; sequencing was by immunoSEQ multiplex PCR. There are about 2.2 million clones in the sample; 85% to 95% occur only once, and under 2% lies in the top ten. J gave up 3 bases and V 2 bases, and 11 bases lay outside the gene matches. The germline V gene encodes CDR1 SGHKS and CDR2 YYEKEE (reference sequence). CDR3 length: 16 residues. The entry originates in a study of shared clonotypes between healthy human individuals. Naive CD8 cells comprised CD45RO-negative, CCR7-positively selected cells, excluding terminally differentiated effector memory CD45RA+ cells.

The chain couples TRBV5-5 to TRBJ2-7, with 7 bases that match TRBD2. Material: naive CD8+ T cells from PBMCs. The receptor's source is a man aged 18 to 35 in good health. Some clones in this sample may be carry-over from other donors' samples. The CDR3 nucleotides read TGTGCCAGCAGCTTAGGAGGGAGGGAGAGGATCTACGAGCAGTACTTC. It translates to CASSLGGRERIYEQYF.